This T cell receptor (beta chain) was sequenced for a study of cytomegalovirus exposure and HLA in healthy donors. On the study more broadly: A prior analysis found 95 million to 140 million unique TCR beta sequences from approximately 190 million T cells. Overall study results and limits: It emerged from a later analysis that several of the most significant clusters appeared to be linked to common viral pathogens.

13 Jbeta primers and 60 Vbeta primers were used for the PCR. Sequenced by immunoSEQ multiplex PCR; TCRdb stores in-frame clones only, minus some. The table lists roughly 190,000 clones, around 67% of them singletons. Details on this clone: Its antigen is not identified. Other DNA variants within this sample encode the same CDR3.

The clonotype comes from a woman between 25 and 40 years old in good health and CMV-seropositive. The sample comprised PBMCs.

CDR3 coding DNA: TGCGCCAGCAGCTTGGGGGCGGGAGCAACAGATACGCAGTATTTT. The encoded protein is CASSLGAGATDTQYF. This chain connects TRBV5-1 to TRBJ2-3; 7 nucleotides align to TRBD2. Germline V CDR1 and CDR2: SGHRS, YFSETQ. The CDR3 is made up of 15 amino acids. The V segment lost 0 bases and the J segment 3 bases; nucleotides outside the gene matches: 4.